This TCR beta chain was recovered during a study of cytomegalovirus exposure and HLA in healthy donors. The PCR was carried out with 60 Vbeta primers and 13 Jbeta primers. The data were produced by immunoSEQ multiplex PCR, yet TCRdb's version contains in-frame clones alone and is incomplete. Of approximately 220,000 clones in the sample, over 80% were seen once. The CDR3 spans 14 residues. Germline trimming cut 5 bases from V and 4 bases from J; bases unmatched to any gene: 3. CDR1 WNHNN and CDR2 SYGVQD come from the germline V gene (reference sequence). The gene calls are TRBV10-1 and TRBJ2-5; 11 bases line up with TRBD2. Material for sequencing was PBMCs. The TCR sequence derives from a man aged 35-49 years in good health and CMV-seropositive. CDR3 sequence reads: CASSPGTSGETQYF. As DNA, the CDR3 is TGCGCCAGCAGTCCCGGGACTAGCGGAGAGACCCAGTACTTC.